This paragraph covers one T cell receptor (beta chain) sequence. Cohort allocation depended upon clinical history that participants reported. Either two negative PCRs, clearance, or symptom resolution qualified Cohort 3 donors as recovered. The data belong to a study of blood T cell repertoires in COVID-19. The overall study: Samples taken during acute and convalescent COVID-19 were collected in the United States, Italy and Spain. PBMCs, B-cell-depleted T cells, or T cells were the source of the cDNA or gDNA that made up the material.

The CDR3 contains 12 residues. The germline gives CDR1 WNHNN, CDR2 SYGVQD (reference sequence). V was pared by 6 bases and J by 3 bases, with 9 bases between. Using immunoSEQ multiplex PCR, the repertoire was profiled, and TCRdb retains in-frame clones only, with some absent. Among more than 150,000 clones listed, roughly 82% were seen once. The receptor's source is a man in his forties who had recovered from COVID-19. Sequenced material: PBMCs or T cells enriched from blood (not recorded which). The chain carries TRBV10-1 and TRBJ2-7, with D possibly being TRBD2 (5 bases). The CDR3 DNA is TGCGCCAGCAGCCACCGGGGCTACGAGCAGTACGTC. This codes for CASSHRGYEQYV.